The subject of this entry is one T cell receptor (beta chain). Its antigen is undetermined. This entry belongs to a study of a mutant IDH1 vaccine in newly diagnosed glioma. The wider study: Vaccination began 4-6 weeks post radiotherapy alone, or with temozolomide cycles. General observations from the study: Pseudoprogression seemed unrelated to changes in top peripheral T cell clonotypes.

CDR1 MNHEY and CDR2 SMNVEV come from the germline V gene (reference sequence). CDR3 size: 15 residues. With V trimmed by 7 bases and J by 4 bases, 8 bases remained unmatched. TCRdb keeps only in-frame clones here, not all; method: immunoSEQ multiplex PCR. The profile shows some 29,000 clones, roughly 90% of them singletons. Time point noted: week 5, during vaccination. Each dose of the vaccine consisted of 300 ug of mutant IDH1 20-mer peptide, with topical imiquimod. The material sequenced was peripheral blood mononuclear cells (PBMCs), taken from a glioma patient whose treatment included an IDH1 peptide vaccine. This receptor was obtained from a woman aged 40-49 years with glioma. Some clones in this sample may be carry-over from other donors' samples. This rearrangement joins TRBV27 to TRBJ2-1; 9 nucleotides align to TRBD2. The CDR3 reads CASTYLAGAYNEQFF. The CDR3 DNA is TGTGCCAGCACCTATTTAGCGGGAGCTTACAATGAGCAGTTCTTC.